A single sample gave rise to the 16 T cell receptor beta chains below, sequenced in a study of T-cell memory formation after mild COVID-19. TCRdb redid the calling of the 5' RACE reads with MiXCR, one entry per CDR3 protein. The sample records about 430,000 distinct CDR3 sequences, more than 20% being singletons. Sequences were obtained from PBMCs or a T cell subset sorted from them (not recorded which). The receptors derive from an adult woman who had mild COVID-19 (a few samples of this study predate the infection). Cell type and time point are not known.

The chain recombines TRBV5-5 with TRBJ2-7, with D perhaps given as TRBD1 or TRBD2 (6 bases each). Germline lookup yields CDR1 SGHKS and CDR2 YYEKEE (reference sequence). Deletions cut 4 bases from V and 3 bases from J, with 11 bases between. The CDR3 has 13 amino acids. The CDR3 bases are TGTGCCAGCAGCGGAGGGGGACGCTACGAGCAGTACTTC. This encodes CASSGGGRYEQYF.

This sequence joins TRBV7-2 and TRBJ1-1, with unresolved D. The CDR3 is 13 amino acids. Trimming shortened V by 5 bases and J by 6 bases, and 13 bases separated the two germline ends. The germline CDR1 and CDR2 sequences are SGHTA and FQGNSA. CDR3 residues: CASSLGTFSEAFF. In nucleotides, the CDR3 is TGTGCCAGCAGCCTCGGTACCTTTTCTGAAGCTTTCTTT.

The DNA for the CDR3 is TGTGCCAGCAGGATAACTAGCACAGATACGCAGTATTTT. This gives the protein CASRITSTDTQYF. V is TRBV2 and J is TRBJ2-3, with D unresolved. Trimming took 6 bases from V and 0 from J, leaving 7 bases between them. Germline V CDR1 and CDR2: SNHLY, FYNNEI. CDR3 size: 13 residues. The full variable domain, completed using reference TRBV2 and TRBJ2-3, is EPEVTQTPSHQVTQMGQEVILRCVPISNHLYFYWYRQILGQKVEFLVSFYNNEISEKSEIFDDQFSVERPDGSNFTLKIRSTKLEDSAMYFCASRITSTDTQYFGPGTRLTVL.

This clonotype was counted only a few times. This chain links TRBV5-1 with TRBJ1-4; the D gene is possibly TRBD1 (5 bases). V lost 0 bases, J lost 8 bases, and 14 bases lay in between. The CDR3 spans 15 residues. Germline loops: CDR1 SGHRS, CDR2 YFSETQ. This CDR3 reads CASSLGGGSLEKLFF. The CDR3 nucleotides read TGCGCCAGCAGCTTGGGCGGGGGATCCCTCGAAAAACTGTTTTTT. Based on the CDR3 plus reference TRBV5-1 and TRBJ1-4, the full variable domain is KAGVTQTPRYLIKTRGQQVTLSCSPISGHRSVSWYQQTPGQGLQFLFEYFSETQRNKGNFPGRFSGRQFSNSRSEMNVSTLELGDSALYLCASSLGGGSLEKLFFGSGTQLSVL.

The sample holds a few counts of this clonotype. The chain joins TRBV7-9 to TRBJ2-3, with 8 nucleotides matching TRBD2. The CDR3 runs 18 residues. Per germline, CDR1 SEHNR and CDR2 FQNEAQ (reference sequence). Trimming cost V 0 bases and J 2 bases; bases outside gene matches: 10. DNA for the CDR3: TGTGCCAGCAGCTTAGCGCAGAGTAGCGGGACATCCACAGATACGCAGTATTTT. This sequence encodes CASSLAQSSGTSTDTQYF.

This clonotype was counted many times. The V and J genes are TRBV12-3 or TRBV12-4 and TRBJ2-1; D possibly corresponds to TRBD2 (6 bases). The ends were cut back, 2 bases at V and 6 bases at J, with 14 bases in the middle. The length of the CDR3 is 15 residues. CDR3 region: CASSLQRLGANEQFF. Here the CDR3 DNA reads TGTGCCAGCAGTTTACAGAGACTAGGGGCCAATGAGCAGTTCTTC.

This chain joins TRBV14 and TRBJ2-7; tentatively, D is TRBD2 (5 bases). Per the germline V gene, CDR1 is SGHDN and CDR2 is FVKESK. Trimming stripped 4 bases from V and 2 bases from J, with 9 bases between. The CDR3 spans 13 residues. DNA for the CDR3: TGTGCCAGCAGCCGGGCAGCGGCCTACGAGCAGTACTTC. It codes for CASSRAAAYEQYF.

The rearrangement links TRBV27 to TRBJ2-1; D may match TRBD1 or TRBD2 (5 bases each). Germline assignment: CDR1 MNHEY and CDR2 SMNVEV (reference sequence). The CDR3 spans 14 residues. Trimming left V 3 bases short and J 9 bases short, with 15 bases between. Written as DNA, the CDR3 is TGTGCCAGCAGTTTCCAGGTATTGAGGGGTGAGCAGTTCTTC. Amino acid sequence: CASSFQVLRGEQFF.

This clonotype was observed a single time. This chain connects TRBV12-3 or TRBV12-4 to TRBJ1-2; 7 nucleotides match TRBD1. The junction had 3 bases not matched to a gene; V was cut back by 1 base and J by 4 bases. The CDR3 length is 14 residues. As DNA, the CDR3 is TGTGCCAGCAGTTTAGGGGCAGGGGGCTATGGCTACACCTTC. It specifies CASSLGAGGYGYTF.

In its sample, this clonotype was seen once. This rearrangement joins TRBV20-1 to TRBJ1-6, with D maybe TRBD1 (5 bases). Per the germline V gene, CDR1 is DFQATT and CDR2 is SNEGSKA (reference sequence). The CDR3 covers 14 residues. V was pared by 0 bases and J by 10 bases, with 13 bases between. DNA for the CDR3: TGCAGTGCTAGAGATAGGCAGGGTGGATCACCCCTCCACTTT. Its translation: CSARDRQGGSPLHF.

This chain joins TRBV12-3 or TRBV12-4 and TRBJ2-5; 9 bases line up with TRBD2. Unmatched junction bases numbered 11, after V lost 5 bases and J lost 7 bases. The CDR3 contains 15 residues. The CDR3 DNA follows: TGTGCCAGCAGTCCAATAGCGGGAGTCGGGGTGACCCAGTACTTC. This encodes CASSPIAGVGVTQYF.

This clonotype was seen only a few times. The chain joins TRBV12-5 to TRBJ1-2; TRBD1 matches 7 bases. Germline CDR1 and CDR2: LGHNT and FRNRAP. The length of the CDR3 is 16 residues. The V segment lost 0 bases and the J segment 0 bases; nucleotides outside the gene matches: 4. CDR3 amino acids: CASGLVLGTANYGYTF. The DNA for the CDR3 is TGTGCTAGTGGTTTGGTTCTTGGGACAGCTAACTATGGCTACACCTTC.

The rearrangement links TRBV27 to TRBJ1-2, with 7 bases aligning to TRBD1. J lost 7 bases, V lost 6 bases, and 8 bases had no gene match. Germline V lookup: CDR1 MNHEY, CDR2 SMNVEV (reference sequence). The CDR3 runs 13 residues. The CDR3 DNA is TGTGCCAGCAGCCTCGGACAGGATCGTGGCTACACCTTC. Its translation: CASSLGQDRGYTF.

In DNA form, the CDR3 reads TGTGCCAGCAGTTACGCGGGGGCAGCTAATGAAAAACTGTTTTTT. It codes for CASSYAGAANEKLFF. The rearrangement joins TRBV6-6 to TRBJ1-4; D perhaps matches TRBD1 (6 bases). Trimming took 2 bases from V and 3 from J, leaving 10 bases between them. The germline V gene has CDR1 MNHNY and CDR2 SVGAGI (reference sequence). CDR3 length: 15 residues.

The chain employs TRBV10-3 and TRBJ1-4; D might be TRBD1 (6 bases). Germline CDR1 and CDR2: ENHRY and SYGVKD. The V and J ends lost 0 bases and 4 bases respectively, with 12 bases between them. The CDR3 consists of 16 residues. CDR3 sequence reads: CAISESTGNFNEKLFF. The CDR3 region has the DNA TGTGCCATCAGTGAGTCAACAGGGAACTTTAATGAAAAACTGTTTTTT.

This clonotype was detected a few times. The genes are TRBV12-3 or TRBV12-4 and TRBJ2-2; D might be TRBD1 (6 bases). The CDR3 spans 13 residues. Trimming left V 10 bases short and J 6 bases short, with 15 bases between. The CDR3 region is CATAWTAPGELFF. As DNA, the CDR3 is TGTGCCACCGCGTGGACAGCCCCCGGGGAGCTGTTTTTT.